Listed here are 7 T cell receptor beta chains from one sample, sequenced in a study of T cell clones after liver transplantation. Some clones are missing from TCRdb's copy, which holds only in-frame ones; the method was immunoSEQ multiplex PCR. The data show 20,000 to 30,000 clones, almost 70% seen once. Sequences were derived from CD4+ T cells from blood, sampled before liver transplant. The source of these receptors is a human donor who received a liver transplant.

The sample holds a few counts of this clone. The chain links TRBV5-4 to TRBJ2-5; 9 positions agree with TRBD2. Germline V gives CDR1 SGHNT, CDR2 YYREEE (reference sequence). This CDR3 has 16 residues. With 0 bases clipped from V and 4 bases from J, the junction kept 7 bases outside the gene matches. CDR3 nucleotide sequence: TGTGCCAGCAGCTTGGGCGGGGGGGCCCGGAGAGAGACCCAGTACTTC. Protein product: CASSLGGGARRETQYF.

This clone came up once. The CDR3 loop is CASSLEGLWPGKVAEAFF. CDR3 in DNA: TGTGCCAGCAGCTTGGAGGGGCTATGGCCGGGAAAGGTCGCTGAAGCTTTCTTT. The rearrangement links TRBV5-5 to TRBJ1-1, with D perhaps TRBD1 (5 bases). This CDR3 has 18 amino acids. Germline V lookup: CDR1 SGHKS, CDR2 YYEKEE (reference sequence). The V gene lost 0 bases and the J gene lost 6 bases, with 24 bases spanning the gap.

This chain uses TRBV5-8 with TRBJ2-3; TRBD1 agrees at 7 bases. Germline V gene data show CDR1 as SGHTS and CDR2 as YDEGEE. The CDR3 extends over 16 amino acids. Unmatched junction bases numbered 8, after V lost 0 bases and J lost 4 bases. The CDR3 is CASSLGNRGFADTQYF. The CDR3 DNA reads as TGTGCCAGCAGCTTGGGGAACAGGGGTTTTGCAGATACGCAGTATTTT.

The chain is built from TRBV7-2 and TRBJ2-2; the match to TRBD2 covers 7 bases. In germline, CDR1 is SGHTA, CDR2 FQGNSA. V trimming: 4 bases; J trimming: 7 bases; junction bases outside the gene matches: 9. The CDR3 has 15 amino acids. The CDR3 coding sequence is TGTGCCAGCAGCTCCGGGGGGTACCGGGGCGGGGAGCTGTTTTTT. Amino acids: CASSSGGYRGGELFF.

This clone was found a few times. The V and J genes are TRBV4-2 and TRBJ1-6; weak D call: TRBD1 (5 bases). This CDR3 region has 15 residues. The germline V gene has CDR1 LGHNA and CDR2 YNFKEQ. Trimming left V 0 bases short and J 4 bases short, with 7 bases between. The CDR3 DNA follows: TGTGCCAGCAGCCAAGAACGGGGGTATAATTCACCCCTCCACTTT. Its translation: CASSQERGYNSPLHF.

This chain connects TRBV21-1 to TRBJ2-2; the D call in the table, TRBD2, was not verified against the DNA. TRBV21-1 is a recognized pseudogene. This CDR3 has 15 residues. This chain's CDR3 is CASMWNAGDTGELFF. The CDR3 nucleotides read TGTGCCAGCATGTGGAACGCGGGTGACACCGGGGAGCTGTTTTTT.

The chain joins TRBV4-2 to TRBJ2-7; 8 bases fit TRBD2. The germline V gene has CDR1 LGHNA and CDR2 YNFKEQ. Trimming removed 0 bases from V and 7 bases from J; junction bases left unmatched: 8. The CDR3 loop spans 15 amino acids. CDR3 residues: CASSQDRGGQREQYF. In DNA, the CDR3 is TGTGCCAGCAGCCAAGATCGGGGGGGCCAACGGGAGCAGTACTTC.